The 21 T cell receptor beta chains reported below all come from one sample, sequenced in a study of early T cells in non-severe SARS-CoV-2 infection. In TCRdb, the 5' RACE reads were re-called with MiXCR into one record per CDR3 protein. The sample contains more than 50,000 distinct CDR3 sequences, about 9.1% of which appear only once. Sequencing used whole blood. These receptors were collected from an adult who was a healthcare worker with PCR-confirmed SARS-CoV-2 infection or an uninfected control (not recorded which).

Points on this clonotype: One base away lies a much larger clone, so this may be a sequencing read error. The chain employs TRBV20-1 and TRBJ1-6, with 8 positions matching TRBD1. The trim removed 5 bases at V and 7 bases at J, leaving 4 bases unmatched. CDR1 is DFQATT and CDR2 is SNEGSKA in the germline V gene (reference sequence). This CDR3 has 13 residues. The CDR3 spells CSASTGGNSPLHF. The CDR3 DNA reads TGCAGTGCTTCTACAGGGGGAAATTCACCCCTCCACTTT.

In this sample, this clonotype turned up many times. This sequence joins TRBV7-8 and TRBJ2-1; D ambiguous. With 3 bases removed from V and 3 bases from J, the gap between germline ends came to 9 bases. Germline CDR1 is SGHVS and CDR2 is FQNEAQ. The CDR3 covers 14 residues. The CDR3 DNA follows: TGTGCCAGCAGCTTCACGGATATCTACAATGAGCAGTTCTTC. Protein product: CASSFTDIYNEQFF. Full variable domain (rest looked up from reference TRBV7-8 and TRBJ2-1): GAGVSQSPRYKVAKRGQDVALRCDPISGHVSLFWYQQALGQGPEFLTYFQNEAQLDKSGLPSDRFFAERPEGSVSTLKIQRTQQEDSAVYLCASSFTDIYNEQFFGPGTRLTVL.

This clonotype was seen many times. The chain combines TRBV6-1 with TRBJ1-1; 9 nucleotides line up with TRBD1. J was trimmed by 1 base and V by 7 bases; bases with no gene match: 16. The CDR3 consists of 18 residues. The germline gives CDR1 MNHNS, CDR2 SASEGT. CDR3 DNA sequence: TGTGCCAGCACGACAGGGGGTGTCCCCCCCCGAAAGAACACTGAAGCTTTCTTT. This gives the protein CASTTGGVPPRKNTEAFF.

This clonotype was seen ten or more times. This chain connects TRBV7-9 to TRBJ2-3; TRBD2 is a possible D gene (6 bases). The V end was cut by 4 bases, the J end by 0 bases, with 8 bases between. The CDR3 has 14 residues. Germline assignment: CDR1 SEHNR and CDR2 FQNEAQ (reference sequence). In nucleotides, the CDR3 is TGTGCCAGCAGCTCACTAGCTAGCACAGATACGCAGTATTTT. Its translation is CASSSLASTDTQYF.

This clonotype was seen at least ten times. This chain uses TRBV5-4 with TRBJ1-3, with D hard to call. Per the germline V gene, CDR1 is SGHNT and CDR2 is YYREEE (reference sequence). The CDR3 totals 16 residues. V gave up 4 bases and J gave up 0 bases, with 14 bases separating them. In DNA, the CDR3 is TGTGCCAGCAGCCCCGGCTACGGTCTCTCTGGAAACACCATATATTTT. Protein: CASSPGYGLSGNTIYF.

This chain joins TRBV29-1 and TRBJ2-7; D uncertain. In germline, CDR1 is SQVTM, CDR2 ANQGSEA. V was clipped by 7 bases and J by 3 bases, with 13 bases between them. The CDR3 totals 12 residues. CDR3 residues: CSAVTNHYEQYF. As DNA, the CDR3 is TGCAGCGCCGTGACAAACCACTACGAGCAGTACTTC.

This clonotype has just a few counts. The rearrangement joins TRBV7-9 to TRBJ2-3; D unresolved. The V and J ends lost 8 bases and 2 bases respectively, with 14 bases between them. The CDR3 is 14 residues long. Germline CDR1 reads SEHNR; CDR2 reads FQNEAQ (reference sequence). The CDR3 loop is CASFLGGYTDTQYF. CDR3 sequence (DNA): TGTGCCAGCTTCCTAGGCGGTTACACAGATACGCAGTATTTT.

This clonotype has ten or more counts. The gene calls are TRBV4-1 and TRBJ2-7; D is possibly TRBD2 (5 bases). The germline V gene encodes CDR1 MGHRA and CDR2 YSYEKL. V lost 1 base, J lost 5 bases, and 12 bases lay in between. The CDR3 extends over 14 amino acids. The CDR3 nucleotides read TGCGCCAGCAGCCAAGCCGGAGCGGTGAACGAGCAGTACTTC. This translates into CASSQAGAVNEQYF.

The chain employs TRBV21-1 and TRBJ1-2; the table assigns TRBD1, which was not confirmed against the DNA. TRBV21-1 is marked as a pseudogene. The CDR3 spans 13 residues. The CDR3 nucleotides read TGTGCCAGCAGCAAACCCCGGACCTATGGCTACACCTTC. It is translated as CASSKPRTYGYTF.

A few counts support this clonotype. This rearrangement joins TRBV6-2 or TRBV6-3 to TRBJ2-2; D possibly corresponds to TRBD1 (6 bases). The V end was cut by 6 bases, the J end by 3 bases, with 14 bases between. Germline V gene lookup returns CDR1 MNHEY and CDR2 SVGEGT. The CDR3 contains 15 residues. CDR3 sequence reads: CASRITGFYTGELFF. CDR3 bases: TGTGCCAGCAGAATAACAGGGTTCTACACCGGGGAGCTGTTTTTT.

This clonotype was observed many times. The chain couples TRBV5-1 to TRBJ2-3, with a possible D match to TRBD1 (6 bases). The CDR3 is made up of 16 amino acids. The V and J ends lost 0 bases and 0 bases respectively, with 11 bases between them. CDR1 SGHRS and CDR2 YFSETQ come from the germline V gene. CDR3 loop: CASSLGQATSTDTQYF. CDR3 nucleotides: TGCGCCAGCAGCTTGGGACAGGCGACTAGCACAGATACGCAGTATTTT.

The sample holds many counts of this clonotype. The V and J genes are TRBV20-1 and TRBJ1-2; 7 nucleotides agree with TRBD1. Germline CDR1 is DFQATT and CDR2 is SNEGSKA (reference sequence). This CDR3 comprises 13 residues. J lost 2 bases, V lost 6 bases, and 6 bases had no gene match. The CDR3 DNA sequence: TGCAGTGCCGGAGGGGGCTGGAACTATGGCTACACCTTC. It translates to CSAGGGWNYGYTF.

The table lists this clonotype with a few counts. J is TRBJ2-4 and V is TRBV2, with D tentatively TRBD1 (6 bases). V lost 6 bases to trimming and J lost 6 bases, with 12 bases between them. The CDR3 consists of 13 residues. Germline CDR1 and CDR2: SNHLY and FYNNEI. CDR3 sequence (DNA): TGTGCCAGCAGGAGAGAACAGGGAAACATTCAGTACTTC. Amino acid sequence: CASRREQGNIQYF.

Ten or more counts support this clonotype. The chain carries TRBV15 and TRBJ1-6; D not resolved. Germline CDR1 LNHNV, CDR2 YYDKDF (reference sequence). CDR3 length: 15 amino acids. Trimming stripped 3 bases from V and 5 bases from J, with 11 bases between. The DNA for the CDR3 is TGTGCCACCAGCAGGGAAGACGCCAATAATTCACCCCTCCACTTT. As protein: CATSREDANNSPLHF.

There are many counts of this clonotype. The chain joins TRBV20-1 to TRBJ1-2; D is unresolved. The CDR3 runs 14 residues. Germline lookup yields CDR1 DFQATT and CDR2 SNEGSKA (reference sequence). The CDR3 protein is CSAARPPGNYGYTF. Here the CDR3 DNA reads TGCAGCGCTGCGAGACCCCCGGGGAACTATGGCTACACCTTC.

This clonotype was observed at least ten times. This chain connects TRBV12-3 or TRBV12-4 to TRBJ1-2, with D possibly TRBD1 on 5 matching bases. CDR3 length: 14 amino acids. V was cut by 5 bases and J by 2 bases, with 12 bases left in between. The CDR3 sequence is CASSRGGSNYGYTF. The CDR3 DNA reads as TGTGCCAGCAGTCGGGGGGGATCGAACTATGGCTACACCTTC.

This clonotype appeared a few times. This chain connects TRBV7-6 to TRBJ2-7; 10 bases match TRBD1. Trimming at V came to 5 bases and at J to 0 bases, leaving 4 bases not matched to a gene. The CDR3 is 15 amino acids. Germline V CDR1 and CDR2: SGHVS, FNYEAQ. The CDR3 region is CASSPRQGASYEQYF. The CDR3 DNA is TGTGCCAGCAGCCCCAGACAGGGGGCCTCCTACGAGCAGTACTTC.

The sample holds many counts of this clonotype. V is TRBV28 and J is TRBJ2-7; 7 nucleotides match TRBD2. The CDR3 is 13 residues long. Germline V gene data show CDR1 as MDHEN and CDR2 as SYDVKM. J gave up 3 bases and V 8 bases, and 7 bases lay outside the gene matches. The CDR3 region has the DNA TGTGCCAGCGGACGGGGGGAGCTCTACGAGCAGTACTTC. It yields the protein CASGRGELYEQYF. The whole variable domain, remainder taken from reference TRBV28 and TRBJ2-7, is DVKVTQSSRYLVKRTGEKVFLECVQDMDHENMFWYRQDPGLGLRLIYFSYDVKMKEKGDIPEGYSVSREKKERFSLILESASTNQTSMYLCASGRGELYEQYFGPGTRLTVT.

This clonotype was picked up many times. The chain joins TRBV7-9 to TRBJ2-1; a weak D match, TRBD2 (5 bases). Germline CDR1 SEHNR, CDR2 FQNEAQ (reference sequence). The CDR3 covers 12 residues. V lost 5 bases and J lost 10, with 12 bases in between. The CDR3 here is CASSLGRREQFF. The CDR3 DNA sequence: TGTGCCAGCAGCCTGGGTCGGAGGGAGCAGTTCTTC.

This clonotype was observed a handful of times. V is TRBV11-1 and J is TRBJ2-5, with D maybe TRBD1 (5 bases). The V gene's germline CDR1 is SGHAT and CDR2 FQDESV (reference sequence). The length of the CDR3 is 14 residues. Trimming stripped 3 bases from V and 2 bases from J, with 10 bases between. CDR3 in amino acids: CASSLSRTQETQYF. CDR3 DNA: TGTGCCAGCAGCTTGTCTAGGACACAAGAGACCCAGTACTTC.

This clonotype was detected many times. The chain recombines TRBV9 with TRBJ2-1; D is perhaps TRBD1 (6 bases). The CDR3 is 15 residues long. Germline CDR1 SGDLS, CDR2 YYNGEE. V was trimmed by 0 bases and J by 5 bases, leaving 12 bases between them. Written as DNA, the CDR3 is TGTGCCAGCAGCGTAGAGGGGGAAGGTAACAATGAGCAGTTCTTC. As protein: CASSVEGEGNNEQFF. The full variable domain, its missing parts supplied by reference TRBV9 and TRBJ2-1, is DSGVTQTPKHLITATGQRVTLRCSPRSGDLSVYWYQQSLDQGLQFLIQYYNGEERAKGNILERFSAQQFPDLHSELNLSSLELGDSALYFCASSVEGEGNNEQFFGPGTRLTVL.